This TCR beta chain is from a study of regulatory T cells in long-lasting Graves disease. Time point denoted: persistent/refractory GD, antithyroid drugs over 5 years with positive TRAb. Scientists built the TCR library using RNA that was extracted from PBMCs. A peripheral blood sample, roughly 9 milliliters in volume, was drawn into EDTA tubes. This clonotype has more than one count but fewer than ten. Its antigen is unidentified. HTBI primers from iRepertoire and Arm-PCR of CDR3 regions yielded the TCR beta libraries. TCRdb recomputed calls from the multiplex PCR reads with MiXCR, one row per CDR3 protein. The sample includes 300,000 to 400,000 distinct CDR3 sequences, 20% of them seen just once. V was pared by 0 bases and J by 3 bases, with 12 bases between. The CDR3 loop spans 14 amino acids. Germline V lookup: CDR1 DFQATT, CDR2 SNEGSKA (reference sequence). The study, taken as a whole, reports: Having few samples may have compromised the accuracy. Lower TCR diversity was seen in persistent Graves' patients than in newly diagnosed ones. Peripheral blood was the sole material, not thyroid tissue.

The clonotype comes from a female donor with Graves disease. The chain combines TRBV20-1 with TRBJ2-7, with D perhaps TRBD1 or TRBD2 (5 bases each). This specimen consisted of peripheral blood mononuclear cells (PBMCs), obtained when the disease was refractory, from a patient treated with antithyroid drugs. The CDR3 nucleotides read TGCAGTGCTAGAGATACCCGGGACGGCTACGAGCAGTACTTC. Translated: CSARDTRDGYEQYF.